The 31 T cell receptor beta chains listed next were all sequenced from one sample in a study of early T cells in non-severe SARS-CoV-2 infection. TCRdb re-called the 5' RACE reads with MiXCR, one entry per CDR3 protein. This sample yields under 140,000 distinct CDR3 sequences, of which roughly 13% are seen a single time; 3.5% to 4% belongs to the top ten. Specimen: whole blood, collected at baseline. Source of these receptors: an adult who was a healthcare worker with PCR-confirmed SARS-CoV-2 infection or an uninfected control (not recorded which).

This clonotype was found many times. The chain links TRBV27 to TRBJ2-3; weak D call: TRBD2 (5 bases). Germline-derived CDR1 and CDR2 are MNHEY and SMNVEV (reference sequence). V lost 5 bases, J lost 2 bases, and 11 bases lay in between. The CDR3 contains 14 residues. In DNA, the CDR3 is TGTGCCAGCAGTCAGGCGGGTTACACAGATACGCAGTATTTT. Its protein is CASSQAGYTDTQYF.

This chain connects TRBV4-1 to TRBJ1-1; D is unclear. Germline-derived CDR1 and CDR2 are MGHRA and YSYEKL. Trimming stripped 1 base from V and 2 bases from J, with 8 bases between. This CDR3 is built from 14 residues. This chain's CDR3 is CASSQGPPNTEAFF. CDR3 nucleotides: TGCGCCAGCAGCCAAGGGCCACCTAACACTGAAGCTTTCTTT.

In this sample, this clonotype turned up a few times. The chain is built from TRBV20-1 and TRBJ1-5; no clear D. The germline CDR1 and CDR2 sequences are DFQATT and SNEGSKA (reference sequence). The germline V and J ends were trimmed by 6 bases and 2 bases, with 11 bases remaining between them. The CDR3 has 13 amino acids. The chain's CDR3 is CSAEGVGNQPQHF. The DNA for the CDR3 is TGCAGTGCAGAGGGAGTGGGCAATCAGCCCCAGCATTTT.

This clonotype was recorded at least ten times. V and J are TRBV28 and TRBJ1-1, with D possibly matching TRBD1 (5 bases). Germline CDR1 is MDHEN and CDR2 is SYDVKM. The CDR3 extends over 16 amino acids. Trimming removed 5 bases at V and 0 bases at J, with 16 bases between. CDR3 protein: CASSPLTTALNTEAFF. The CDR3 region has the DNA TGTGCCAGCAGTCCACTAACGACAGCATTGAACACTGAAGCTTTCTTT.

This clonotype turned up a few times. The J gene is TRBJ2-1, the V gene TRBV12-3 or TRBV12-4; no firm D call. Trimming took off 5 bases at V and 12 bases at J, with 14 bases between the two ends. The CDR3 has 12 residues. CDR3 region: CASSPQRERQFF. The CDR3 DNA reads TGTGCCAGCAGTCCACAACGAGAGCGGCAGTTCTTC.

This clonotype was counted a few times. CDR3: CASSLVGHEQYF. The CDR3 DNA reads as TGTGCCAGCAGCTTAGTGGGACACGAGCAGTACTTC. The chain couples TRBV7-3 to TRBJ2-7; tentatively, D is TRBD1 or TRBD2 (5 bases each). The germline V and J ends were trimmed by 2 bases and 5 bases, with 7 bases remaining between them. The CDR3 runs 12 residues. Germline CDR1 is SGHTA and CDR2 is FQGTGA.

This clonotype has more than one count but fewer than ten. The genes are TRBV2 and TRBJ2-3; D uncertain. Trimming cost V 4 bases and J 1 base, with 6 bases left between them. CDR1 is SNHLY, CDR2 FYNNEI, per germline. The CDR3 spans 13 residues. The DNA for the CDR3 is TGTGCCAGCAGTGGAATCGGCACAGATACGCAGTATTTT. This codes for CASSGIGTDTQYF.

This clonotype has more than one count but fewer than ten. The rearrangement links TRBV28 to TRBJ1-6; D is unclear. This CDR3 has 15 residues. CDR1 is MDHEN, CDR2 SYDVKM, per germline. The V and J ends lost 3 bases and 7 bases respectively, with 13 bases between them. This CDR3 is CASSFRGSRNSPLHF. Here the CDR3 DNA reads TGTGCCAGCAGTTTTCGGGGTTCTCGGAATTCACCCCTCCACTTT.

This clonotype has more than one count but fewer than ten. The CDR3 sequence is CASSQWRVTDTQYF. For the CDR3, the DNA is TGTGCCAGCAGCCAATGGCGGGTCACAGATACGCAGTATTTT. This chain joins TRBV3-1 and TRBJ2-3; tentatively, D is TRBD2 (5 bases). From germline, CDR1 is LGHDT and CDR2 YNNKEL (reference sequence). This CDR3 contains 14 residues. Between the trimmed V and J ends, which lost 2 bases and 2 bases, there was a span of 8 bases.

This rearrangement joins TRBV3-1 to TRBJ2-3, with D possibly matching TRBD1 (5 bases). The CDR3 runs to 15 residues. The germline gives CDR1 LGHDT, CDR2 YNNKEL (reference sequence). The V end lost 4 bases, the J end lost 5 bases, and 16 bases lay between the germline ends. The CDR3 bases are TGTGCCAGCAGCCCCTATGTTCAGGGCGGAGATACGCAGTATTTT. Its translation: CASSPYVQGGDTQYF.

V usage is TRBV5-1 and J usage is TRBJ2-7, with unresolved D. Germline lookup yields CDR1 SGHRS and CDR2 YFSETQ. Trimming took 4 bases from V and 7 from J, leaving 15 bases between them. The CDR3 has 13 amino acids. The CDR3 DNA sequence: TGCGCCAGCAGCCAGGCCCCGACGGAGGAGCAGTACTTC. It is translated as CASSQAPTEEQYF.

This clonotype was picked up a small number of times. The V and J genes are TRBV28 and TRBJ2-7; 9 bases align to TRBD1. After removal of 5 bases from V and 4 bases from J, the junction contained 3 bases not matched to a gene. The CDR3 contains 13 residues. Germline values: CDR1 MDHEN, CDR2 SYDVKM. The CDR3 nucleotides are TGTGCCAGCAGTACCGGGACAGGGTACGAGCAGTACTTC. This sequence encodes CASSTGTGYEQYF.

This clonotype was recorded a few times. V and J are TRBV20-1 and TRBJ1-3; no clear D. There are 14 residues in the CDR3. The germline V gene encodes CDR1 DFQATT and CDR2 SNEGSKA (reference sequence). V was cut by 3 bases and J by 3 bases, with 12 bases left in between. CDR3: CSARATGGGNTIYF. In DNA form, the CDR3 reads TGCAGTGCTAGGGCTACTGGAGGTGGAAACACCATATATTTT.

This clonotype has only a few counts. The V and J genes are TRBV5-6 and TRBJ2-7; either TRBD1 or TRBD2 may supply D (5 bases each). The germline V gene encodes CDR1 SGHDT and CDR2 YYEEEE. CDR3 length equals 15 residues. Deletions cut 4 bases from V and 2 bases from J, with 16 bases between. The CDR3 region is CASSGEGQGTYEQYF. The CDR3 nucleotides are TGTGCCAGCAGCGGTGAGGGGCAAGGGACCTACGAGCAGTACTTC.

The chain carries TRBV29-1 and TRBJ1-2; TRBD1 aligns across 9 bases. This CDR3 comprises 15 residues. V was pared by 7 bases and J by 1 base, with 10 bases of the junction left unmatched. Germline V gene lookup returns CDR1 SQVTM and CDR2 ANQGSEA. In DNA, the CDR3 is TGCAGCGCCCGGGACAGGGATCTCCTTAACTATGGCTACACCTTC. Its protein is CSARDRDLLNYGYTF. The full variable domain, with the rest looked up from reference TRBV29-1 and TRBJ1-2, is SAVISQKPSRDICQRGTSLTIQCQVDSQVTMMFWYRQQPGQSLTLIATANQGSEATYESGFVIDKFPISRPNLTFSTLTVSNMSPEDSSIYLCSARDRDLLNYGYTFGSGTRLTVV.

The chain joins TRBV5-4 to TRBJ1-1, with TRBD1 identical over 11 bases. The germline V gene encodes CDR1 SGHNT and CDR2 YYREEE (reference sequence). CDR3 length: 16 amino acids. V shed 4 bases and J 4 bases; nucleotides not matched to a gene: 9. The CDR3 nucleotides are TGTGCCAGCAGCACAAGGACAGGGGGCAGTGGCACTGAAGCTTTCTTT. Translation: CASSTRTGGSGTEAFF.

This chain links TRBV28 with TRBJ2-7, with no clear D. The ends were cut back, 5 bases at V and 5 bases at J, with 13 bases in the middle. CDR3 length: 13 residues. Germline values: CDR1 MDHEN, CDR2 SYDVKM. The CDR3 DNA follows: TGTGCCAGCAGTACTCGGCTAGACAACGAGCAGTACTTC. Encoded protein: CASSTRLDNEQYF.

This clonotype was seen once. This chain connects TRBV14 to TRBJ2-1; the match to TRBD2 covers 8 bases. Germline CDR1 SGHDN, CDR2 FVKESK. V lost 3 bases and J lost 0; bases outside the gene matches: 7. The length of the CDR3 is 17 residues. Here the CDR3 DNA reads TGTGCCAGCAGCCAGCTTAAGAGCGGGAGCTCCTACAATGAGCAGTTCTTC. It specifies CASSQLKSGSSYNEQFF.

The gene calls are TRBV19 and TRBJ1-1; the D is unclear. The CDR3 runs to 14 residues. From germline, CDR1 is LNHDA and CDR2 SQIVND (reference sequence). The V gene lost 4 bases and the J gene lost 1 base, with 10 bases spanning the gap. CDR3 coding DNA: TGTGCCAGTAGTACCCCCGCGGAGAACACTGAAGCTTTCTTT. The encoded protein is CASSTPAENTEAFF.

The V and J genes are TRBV7-2 and TRBJ2-5; 8 bases are a match to TRBD2. J gave up 8 bases and V 1 base, and 15 bases lay outside the gene matches. CDR3 length equals 17 residues. Germline V gene data show CDR1 as SGHTA and CDR2 as FQGNSA. This chain's CDR3 is CASSLGGPGGGKDTQYF. CDR3 coding DNA: TGTGCCAGCAGCTTAGGGGGCCCCGGCGGGGGGAAGGACACCCAGTACTTC. Supplemented by reference TRBV7-2 and TRBJ2-5, the full variable domain reads GAGVSQSPSNKVTEKGKDVELRCDPISGHTALYWYRQSLGQGLEFLIYFQGNSAPDKSGLPSDRFSAERTGGSVSTLTIQRTQQEDSAVYLCASSLGGPGGGKDTQYFGPGTRLLVL.

The chain has TRBV2 and TRBJ2-5, with D perhaps TRBD2 (6 bases). This CDR3 is 14 amino acids long. CDR1 and CDR2 from the germline V gene are SNHLY and FYNNEI. V was pared by 10 bases and J by 0 bases, with 15 bases between. CDR3 loop: CATGTSTYQETQYF. The CDR3 nucleotides are TGTGCCACCGGGACTTCGACGTACCAAGAGACCCAGTACTTC.

This clonotype was counted ten times or more. The chain employs TRBV6-6 and TRBJ2-2; maybe TRBD1 (5 bases). Germline assignment: CDR1 MNHNY and CDR2 SVGAGI (reference sequence). The CDR3 is 17 residues long. Trimming shortened V by 2 bases and J by 0 bases, and 13 bases separated the two germline ends. The CDR3 is CASSYPWGATNTGELFF. Here the CDR3 DNA reads TGTGCCAGCAGTTACCCGTGGGGCGCCACGAACACCGGGGAGCTGTTTTTT.

This clonotype was observed a few times. This chain connects TRBV27 to TRBJ2-2; D is uncertain. Germline CDR1 MNHEY, CDR2 SMNVEV (reference sequence). V gave up 3 bases and J gave up 5 bases, with 13 bases separating them. This CDR3 contains 15 residues. The CDR3 sequence: CASSLMSTRTGELFF. In DNA form, the CDR3 reads TGTGCCAGCAGTTTGATGAGCACGAGGACCGGGGAGCTGTTTTTT.

In regard to this clonotype: The junction and the germline gene differ at one end; a read error may be behind it. V usage is TRBV3-1 and J usage is TRBJ2-1; D may be TRBD1 (6 bases). In germline, CDR1 is LGHDT, CDR2 YNNKEL (reference sequence). The CDR3 is made up of 11 amino acids. The CDR3 here is CASSHRGAVSF. DNA for the CDR3: TGTGCCAGCAGCCACAGGGGAGCGGTAAGCTTC.

This clonotype was seen only a few times. The chain joins TRBV6-5 to TRBJ2-5, with 9 bases matching TRBD1. Germline loops: CDR1 MNHEY, CDR2 SVGAGI. Unmatched junction bases numbered 2, after V lost 2 bases and J lost 1 base. The CDR3 is 15 residues long. In nucleotides, the CDR3 is TGTGCCAGCAGTTACCCGGGACAGGGCCAAGAGACCCAGTACTTC. It encodes CASSYPGQGQETQYF.

This clonotype has just a few counts. This rearrangement joins TRBV19 to TRBJ1-5; possibly TRBD1 for D (6 bases). The CDR3 has 14 residues. The germline V and J ends were trimmed by 8 bases and 3 bases, with 14 bases remaining between them. Germline lookup yields CDR1 LNHDA and CDR2 SQIVND (reference sequence). This CDR3 is CASGKHRDNQPQHF. The DNA of the CDR3 is TGTGCCAGTGGAAAACACAGGGACAATCAGCCCCAGCATTTT. The variable domain in full, completed from reference TRBV19 and TRBJ1-5, reads DGGITQSPKYLFRKEGQNVTLSCEQNLNHDAMYWYRQDPGQGLRLIYYSQIVNDFQKGDIAEGYSVSREKKESFPLTVTSAQKNPTAFYLCASGKHRDNQPQHFGDGTRLSIL.

This clonotype was seen repeatedly, ten times or more. V usage is TRBV29-1 and J usage is TRBJ2-4, with 7 bases fitting TRBD1. J gave up 5 bases and V 7 bases, and 5 bases lay outside the gene matches. CDR3 length equals 12 residues. CDR1 is SQVTM and CDR2 is ANQGSEA in the germline V gene. CDR3 DNA: TGCAGCGCTGGACAGGAACAAAACATTCAGTACTTC. Protein: CSAGQEQNIQYF.

Only a few counts were recorded for this clonotype. J is TRBJ1-1 and V is TRBV14; D is uncertain. CDR3 size: 16 residues. Deletions cut 0 bases from V and 0 bases from J, with 11 bases between. Germline values: CDR1 SGHDN, CDR2 FVKESK. The CDR3 DNA follows: TGTGCCAGCAGCCAAGATCTGGGCCAGCTGAACACTGAAGCTTTCTTT. Protein sequence: CASSQDLGQLNTEAFF.

This clonotype showed up just a few times. The V and J genes are TRBV11-2 and TRBJ1-6, with D possibly matching TRBD1 (6 bases). The CDR3 spans 15 residues. From germline, CDR1 is SGHAT and CDR2 FQNNGV. The V and J ends lost 0 bases and 7 bases respectively, with 10 bases between them. CDR3 in DNA: TGTGCCAGCAGCTTAGAAGGGGGGAGCAATTCACCCCTCCACTTT. Protein product: CASSLEGGSNSPLHF.

This clonotype came up a few times. The chain has TRBV7-2 and TRBJ2-5; D remains unclear. This CDR3 contains 14 residues. Germline loops: CDR1 SGHTA, CDR2 FQGNSA. V lost 3 bases and J lost 0, with 8 bases in between. The CDR3 loop is CASSFLRNQETQYF. The CDR3 nucleotides are TGTGCCAGCAGCTTTTTGCGGAACCAAGAGACCCAGTACTTC.

This clonotype showed up just a few times. The chain couples TRBV11-2 to TRBJ2-1, with 7 bases aligning to TRBD2. V lost 5 bases and J lost 0; bases outside the gene matches: 4. The CDR3 contains 15 residues. CDR1 is SGHAT, CDR2 FQNNGV, per germline. In nucleotides, the CDR3 is TGTGCCAGCAGCGCGGGGGTAAGCTCCTACAATGAGCAGTTCTTC. Translated: CASSAGVSSYNEQFF.